This T cell receptor beta chain was profiled in a study of cytomegalovirus exposure and HLA in healthy donors. PCR was performed using 60 Vbeta and 13 Jbeta primers. Produced via immunoSEQ multiplex PCR; TCRdb's table is partial and in-frame only. The data contain under 200,000 clones, about four fifths of them singletons. This clone came up a few times. Its antigen is not known. Broader study findings: Presence/absence results assume similar sequencing depth per donor, which may not hold. Earlier findings revealed that most TCR beta V segments proved productive either about 90% or about 30% of the time.

Trimming at V came to 5 bases and at J to 3 bases, leaving 7 bases not matched to a gene. There are 15 residues in the CDR3. The germline CDR1 and CDR2 sequences are SGHTA and FQGNSA. The source of this sequence is a woman aged 45 to 65 in good health and CMV-seronegative. The sample was PBMCs. The chain employs TRBV7-2 and TRBJ2-1; 7 positions match TRBD2. The CDR3 nucleotides are TGTGCCAGCAGCAGCGCAGGCGGGGGCTACAATGAGCAGTTCTTC. It specifies CASSSAGGGYNEQFF.